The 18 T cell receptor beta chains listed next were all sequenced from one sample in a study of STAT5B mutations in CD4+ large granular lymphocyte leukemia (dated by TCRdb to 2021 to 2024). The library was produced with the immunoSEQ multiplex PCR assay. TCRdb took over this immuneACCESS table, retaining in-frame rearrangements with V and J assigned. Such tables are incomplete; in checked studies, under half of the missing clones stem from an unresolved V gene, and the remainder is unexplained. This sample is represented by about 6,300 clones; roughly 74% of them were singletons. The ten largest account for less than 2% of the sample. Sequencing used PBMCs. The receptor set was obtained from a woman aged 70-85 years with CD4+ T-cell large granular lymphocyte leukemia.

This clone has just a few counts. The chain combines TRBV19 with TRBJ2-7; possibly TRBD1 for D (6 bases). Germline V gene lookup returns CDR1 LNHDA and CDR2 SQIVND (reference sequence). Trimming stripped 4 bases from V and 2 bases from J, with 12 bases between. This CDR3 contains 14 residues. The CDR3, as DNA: TGTGCCAGTAGTAGTACAGGGTTCACCTACGAGCAGTACTTC. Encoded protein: CASSSTGFTYEQYF.

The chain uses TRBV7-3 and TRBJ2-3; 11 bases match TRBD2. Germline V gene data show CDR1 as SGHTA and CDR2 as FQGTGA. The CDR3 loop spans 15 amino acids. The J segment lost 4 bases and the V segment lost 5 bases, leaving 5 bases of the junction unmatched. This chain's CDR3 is CASSPTSGSADTQYF. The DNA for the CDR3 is TGTGCCAGCAGCCCTACTAGCGGGAGTGCAGATACGCAGTATTTT.

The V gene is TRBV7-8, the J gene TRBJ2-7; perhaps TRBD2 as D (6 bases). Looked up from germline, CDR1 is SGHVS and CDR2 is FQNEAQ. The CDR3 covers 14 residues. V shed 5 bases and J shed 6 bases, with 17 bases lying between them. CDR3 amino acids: CASSVRESPVEQYF. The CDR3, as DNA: TGTGCCAGCAGCGTACGGGAGTCTCCTGTCGAGCAGTACTTC. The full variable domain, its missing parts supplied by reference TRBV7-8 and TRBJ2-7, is GAGVSQSPRYKVAKRGQDVALRCDPISGHVSLFWYQQALGQGPEFLTYFQNEAQLDKSGLPSDRFFAERPEGSVSTLKIQRTQQEDSAVYLCASSVRESPVEQYFGPGTRLTVT.

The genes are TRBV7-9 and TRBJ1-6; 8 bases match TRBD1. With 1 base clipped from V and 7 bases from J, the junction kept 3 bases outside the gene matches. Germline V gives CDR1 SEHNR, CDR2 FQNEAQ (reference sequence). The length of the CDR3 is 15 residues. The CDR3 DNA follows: TGTGCCAGCAGCTTAGGTTGGGACAGGAATTCACCCCTCCACTTT. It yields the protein CASSLGWDRNSPLHF.

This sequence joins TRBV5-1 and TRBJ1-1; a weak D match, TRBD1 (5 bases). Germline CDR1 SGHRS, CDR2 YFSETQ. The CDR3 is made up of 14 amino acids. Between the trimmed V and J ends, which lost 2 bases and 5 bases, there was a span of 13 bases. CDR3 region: CASSFQGEGTEAFF. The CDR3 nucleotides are TGCGCCAGCAGCTTCCAGGGAGAAGGGACTGAAGCTTTCTTT.

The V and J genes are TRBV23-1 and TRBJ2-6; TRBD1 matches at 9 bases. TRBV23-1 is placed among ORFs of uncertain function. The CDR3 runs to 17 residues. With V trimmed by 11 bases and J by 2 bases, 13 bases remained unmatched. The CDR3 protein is CAFCAGTGSTGANVLTF. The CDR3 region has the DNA TGCGCCTTTTGCGCCGGGACAGGGAGTACTGGGGCCAACGTCCTGACTTTC.

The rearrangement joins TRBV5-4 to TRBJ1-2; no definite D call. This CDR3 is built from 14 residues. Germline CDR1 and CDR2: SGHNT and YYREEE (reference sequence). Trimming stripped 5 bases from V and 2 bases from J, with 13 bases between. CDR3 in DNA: TGTGCCAGCAGTTCCGGTATAGCGAACTATGGCTACACCTTC. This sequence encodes CASSSGIANYGYTF.

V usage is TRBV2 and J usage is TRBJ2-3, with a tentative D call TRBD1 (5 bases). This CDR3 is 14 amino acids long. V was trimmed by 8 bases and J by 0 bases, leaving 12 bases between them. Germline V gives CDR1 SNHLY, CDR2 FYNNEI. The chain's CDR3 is CASFRQPSTDTQYF. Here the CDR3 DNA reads TGTGCCAGCTTTAGACAGCCGAGCACAGATACGCAGTATTTT.

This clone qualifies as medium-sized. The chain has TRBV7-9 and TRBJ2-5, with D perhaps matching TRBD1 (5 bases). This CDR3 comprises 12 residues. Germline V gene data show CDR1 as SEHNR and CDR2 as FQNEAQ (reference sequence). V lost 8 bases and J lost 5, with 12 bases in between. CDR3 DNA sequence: TGTGCCAGCTCACAGGAGTCGGAGACCCAGTACTTC. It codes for CASSQESETQYF.

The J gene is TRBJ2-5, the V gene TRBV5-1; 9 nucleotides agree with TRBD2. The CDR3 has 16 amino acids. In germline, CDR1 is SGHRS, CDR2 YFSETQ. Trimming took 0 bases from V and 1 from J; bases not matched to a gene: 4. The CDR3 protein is CASSLGVAGVQETQYF. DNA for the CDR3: TGCGCCAGCAGCTTGGGGGTAGCGGGAGTCCAAGAGACCCAGTACTTC.

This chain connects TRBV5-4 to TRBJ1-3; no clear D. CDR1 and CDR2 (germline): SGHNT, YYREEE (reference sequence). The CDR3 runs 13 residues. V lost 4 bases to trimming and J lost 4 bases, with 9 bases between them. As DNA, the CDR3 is TGTGCCAGCAGCGAACCGCCAGGAAACACCATATATTTT. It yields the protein CASSEPPGNTIYF.

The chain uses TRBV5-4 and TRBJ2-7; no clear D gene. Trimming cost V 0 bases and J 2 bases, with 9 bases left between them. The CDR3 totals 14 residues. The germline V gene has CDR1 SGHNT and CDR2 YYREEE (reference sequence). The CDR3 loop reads CASSLGAGAYEQYF. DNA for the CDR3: TGTGCCAGCAGCTTGGGGGCCGGCGCCTACGAGCAGTACTTC.

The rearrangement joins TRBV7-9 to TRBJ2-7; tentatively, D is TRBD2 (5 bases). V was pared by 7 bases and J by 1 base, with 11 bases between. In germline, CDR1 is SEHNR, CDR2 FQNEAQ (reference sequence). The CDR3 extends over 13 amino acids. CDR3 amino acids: CASNPRESYEQYF. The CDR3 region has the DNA TGTGCCAGCAACCCTCGGGAATCCTACGAGCAGTACTTC.

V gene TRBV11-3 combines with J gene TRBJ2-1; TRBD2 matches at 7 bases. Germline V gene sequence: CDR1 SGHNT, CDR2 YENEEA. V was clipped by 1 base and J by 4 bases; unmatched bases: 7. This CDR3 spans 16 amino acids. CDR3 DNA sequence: TGTGCCAGCAGCTTAGGGACTAGTGGCGTTTACAATGAGCAGTTCTTC. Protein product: CASSLGTSGVYNEQFF.

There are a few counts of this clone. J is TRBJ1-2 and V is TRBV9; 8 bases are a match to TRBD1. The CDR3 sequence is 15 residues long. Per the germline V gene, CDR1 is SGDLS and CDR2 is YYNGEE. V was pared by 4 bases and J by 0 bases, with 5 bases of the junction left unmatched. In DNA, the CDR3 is TGTGCCAGCAGCCAGACAGGGGTGCCTAACTATGGCTACACCTTC. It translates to CASSQTGVPNYGYTF.

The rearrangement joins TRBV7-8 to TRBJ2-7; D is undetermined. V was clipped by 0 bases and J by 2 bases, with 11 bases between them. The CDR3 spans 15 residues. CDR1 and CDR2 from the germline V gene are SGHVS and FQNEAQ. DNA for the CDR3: TGTGCCAGCAGCTTAGCCGGGCCGCTTCCCTACGAGCAGTACTTC. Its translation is CASSLAGPLPYEQYF.

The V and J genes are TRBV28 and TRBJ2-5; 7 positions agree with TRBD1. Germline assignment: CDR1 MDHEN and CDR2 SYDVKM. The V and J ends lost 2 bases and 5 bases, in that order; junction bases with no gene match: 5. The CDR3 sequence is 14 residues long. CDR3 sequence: CASSLGDREETQYF. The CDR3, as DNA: TGTGCCAGCAGTTTAGGAGACAGGGAGGAGACCCAGTACTTC.

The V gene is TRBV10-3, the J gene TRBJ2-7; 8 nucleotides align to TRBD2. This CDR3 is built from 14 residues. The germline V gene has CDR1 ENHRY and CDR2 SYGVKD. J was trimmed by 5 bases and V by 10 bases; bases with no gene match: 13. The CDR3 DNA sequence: TGTGCCACCACGGCTGGCGGGAGGACGGACGAGCAGTACTTC. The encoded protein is CATTAGGRTDEQYF.